The 17 T cell receptor beta chains reported below all come from one sample, sequenced in a study of beta chain features in type 1 diabetes. The investigators reverse transcribed all of the isolated RNA, so they sequenced expressed TCRB transcripts. The assay was immunoSEQ multiplex PCR, and TCRdb's table has in-frame clones only and misses some. The sample shows 600,000 to 650,000 clones, 15% to 19% of them seen only once. Specimen: naive CD4+ T cells from blood. These TCRs come from a man between 18 and 35 years old in good health.

This clone was seen a few times. The V gene is TRBV10-3, the J gene TRBJ2-7; D possibly matches TRBD1 or TRBD2 (5 bases each). Germline V gene sequence: CDR1 ENHRY, CDR2 SYGVKD. This CDR3 has 13 amino acids. V lost 2 bases and J 5 bases, leaving 10 bases between the germline ends. For the CDR3, the DNA is TGTGCCATCAGTGAGCTCCGGGGCAACGAGCAGTACTTC. It codes for CAISELRGNEQYF.

This chain joins TRBV18 and TRBJ1-1; D is ambiguous. Trimming removed 2 bases at V and 4 bases at J, with 8 bases between. The CDR3 loop spans 13 amino acids. Germline assignment: CDR1 KGHSH and CDR2 LQKENI. This CDR3 reads CASSPIMGTEAFF. CDR3 nucleotide sequence: TGTGCCAGCTCACCAATAATGGGCACTGAAGCTTTCTTT.

The CDR3 sequence is CASSPRQGTDTQYF. CDR3 sequence (DNA): TGCGCCAGCAGCCCTAGACAGGGAACAGATACGCAGTATTTT. The chain carries TRBV5-1 and TRBJ2-3, with 7 bases matching TRBD1. The CDR3 is 14 residues long. The junction had 5 bases not matched to a gene; V was cut back by 4 bases and J by 3 bases. CDR1 is SGHRS, CDR2 YFSETQ, per germline.

V usage is TRBV10-3 and J usage is TRBJ1-5, with 8 positions matching TRBD1. CDR3 size: 17 residues. The germline CDR1 and CDR2 sequences are ENHRY and SYGVKD. The V and J ends lost 5 bases and 0 bases, in that order; junction bases with no gene match: 9. DNA of the CDR3: TGTGCCATCAGTTCCAGGGGGCTCACGGATAGCAATCAGCCCCAGCATTTT. Its protein is CAISSRGLTDSNQPQHF.

J is TRBJ1-2 and V is TRBV6-1, with D possibly being TRBD1 (5 bases). V was cut by 0 bases and J by 4 bases, with 9 bases left in between. Per the germline V gene, CDR1 is MNHNS and CDR2 is SASEGT. The CDR3 is made up of 14 amino acids. Here the CDR3 reads CASSEAGTGYGYTF. The CDR3 nucleotides read TGTGCCAGCAGTGAAGCAGGGACGGGCTATGGCTACACCTTC.

This clone has a count of ten or more. V usage is TRBV14 and J usage is TRBJ2-6, with D perhaps TRBD1 or TRBD2 (5 bases each). Trimming removed 4 bases from V and 3 bases from J, with 10 bases in between. This CDR3 spans 15 amino acids. CDR1 is SGHDN and CDR2 is FVKESK in the germline V gene. CDR3 protein: CASSLRGYGANVLTF. In DNA form, the CDR3 reads TGTGCCAGCAGCCTGAGGGGATATGGGGCCAACGTCCTGACTTTC.

The chain is built from TRBV28 and TRBJ2-3; the match to TRBD1 covers 7 bases. Germline loops: CDR1 MDHEN, CDR2 SYDVKM. CDR3 length equals 16 residues. Trimming took 5 bases from V and 6 from J; bases not matched to a gene: 14. The CDR3 is CASSPPRAARGDTQYF. CDR3 DNA sequence: TGTGCCAGCAGTCCCCCGAGGGCAGCCAGGGGGGATACGCAGTATTTT. Full variable domain (remainder filled in from reference TRBV28 and TRBJ2-3): DVKVTQSSRYLVKRTGEKVFLECVQDMDHENMFWYRQDPGLGLRLIYFSYDVKMKEKGDIPEGYSVSREKKERFSLILESASTNQTSMYLCASSPPRAARGDTQYFGPGTRLTVL.

The rearrangement uses TRBV6-1 and TRBJ2-5; TRBD2 aligns across 12 bases. CDR1 MNHNS and CDR2 SASEGT come from the germline V gene. CDR3 length: 15 residues. The junction had 6 bases not matched to a gene; V was cut back by 4 bases and J by 6 bases. The CDR3 is CASSAETSGGKTQYF. In DNA, the CDR3 is TGTGCCAGCAGTGCTGAGACTAGCGGGGGAAAGACCCAGTACTTC.

The chain couples TRBV5-1 to TRBJ2-5; D not certain. There are 15 residues in the CDR3. Trimming pared 2 bases from V and 2 bases from J, leaving 13 bases between. Germline V gene sequence: CDR1 SGHRS, CDR2 YFSETQ. Written as DNA, the CDR3 is TGCGCCAGCAGCTTCTCGAGTCGACCTCAAGAGACCCAGTACTTC. Protein sequence: CASSFSSRPQETQYF.

This chain joins TRBV9 and TRBJ2-3; TRBD1 matches at 9 bases. With 0 bases clipped from V and 1 base from J, the junction kept 9 bases outside the gene matches. The CDR3 consists of 18 residues. The V gene's germline CDR1 is SGDLS and CDR2 YYNGEE. Written as DNA, the CDR3 is TGTGCCAGCAGCGTAGGTGCCAGGAGGGACAGGGGCACAGATACGCAGTATTTT. It yields the protein CASSVGARRDRGTDTQYF.

Written as DNA, the CDR3 is TGTGCCAGCAGCTATAATACGGGTTTCACTGAAGCTTTCTTT. Protein product: CASSYNTGFTEAFF. This chain links TRBV5-4 with TRBJ1-1; D gene uncertain. The CDR3 totals 14 residues. V was shortened by 3 bases and J by 4 bases, with 13 bases between the two germline ends. Germline loops: CDR1 SGHNT, CDR2 YYREEE (reference sequence).

The table lists this clone with a few counts. The rearrangement links TRBV6-6 to TRBJ2-3; 8 bases are shared with TRBD2. The junction had 2 bases not matched to a gene; V was cut back by 8 bases and J by 4 bases. This CDR3 contains 12 residues. Germline V gene data show CDR1 as MNHNY and CDR2 as SVGAGI (reference sequence). The CDR3 DNA is TGTGCCAGCGCCGGGGGGGCAGATACGCAGTATTTT. Amino acid sequence: CASAGGADTQYF.

This clone has just a few counts. The chain joins TRBV12-5 to TRBJ2-1; no clear D. Germline V gene data show CDR1 as LGHNT and CDR2 as FRNRAP. The CDR3 covers 17 residues. The V gene lost 0 bases and the J gene lost 2 bases, with 14 bases spanning the gap. The CDR3 protein is CASGLVKVGRTYNEQFF. The CDR3 nucleotides read TGTGCTAGTGGTTTGGTAAAGGTCGGACGGACCTACAATGAGCAGTTCTTC.

The chain uses TRBV30 and TRBJ1-5, with a weak D call TRBD1 (5 bases). The germline V gene has CDR1 GTSNPN and CDR2 SVGIG (reference sequence). The CDR3 length is 14 residues. V gave up 0 bases and J gave up 4 bases, with 10 bases separating them. The CDR3 loop reads CAWSVATENQPQHF. CDR3 in DNA: TGTGCCTGGAGTGTGGCGACAGAGAATCAGCCCCAGCATTTT.

The gene calls are TRBV29-1 and TRBJ2-7; TRBD1 matches at 7 bases. This CDR3 has 14 residues. The V gene's germline CDR1 is SQVTM and CDR2 ANQGSEA. The ends lost 4 bases at V and 0 bases at J; junction bases unmatched: 6. The CDR3 region has the DNA TGCAGCGTTGTCGCGACAGGGAGCTCCTACGAGCAGTACTTC. Its translation is CSVVATGSSYEQYF.

This clone was counted a few times. The chain is built from TRBV5-6 and TRBJ1-2, with 8 positions matching TRBD1. CDR1 SGHDT and CDR2 YYEEEE come from the germline V gene. The CDR3 is 13 amino acids. Trimming at V came to 5 bases and at J to 6 bases, leaving 6 bases not matched to a gene. The CDR3: CASSRQGAHGYTF. CDR3 DNA sequence: TGTGCCAGCAGTCGCCAGGGGGCGCATGGCTACACCTTC.

This clone was found a few times. This chain uses TRBV27 with TRBJ2-7; 10 nucleotides line up with TRBD2. Trimming removed 6 bases from V and 4 bases from J; junction bases left unmatched: 3. Germline V lookup: CDR1 MNHEY, CDR2 SMNVEV (reference sequence). The CDR3 has 13 amino acids. In nucleotides, the CDR3 is TGTGCCAGCAGACTAGCGGGAAGATACGAGCAGTACTTC. It yields the protein CASRLAGRYEQYF.